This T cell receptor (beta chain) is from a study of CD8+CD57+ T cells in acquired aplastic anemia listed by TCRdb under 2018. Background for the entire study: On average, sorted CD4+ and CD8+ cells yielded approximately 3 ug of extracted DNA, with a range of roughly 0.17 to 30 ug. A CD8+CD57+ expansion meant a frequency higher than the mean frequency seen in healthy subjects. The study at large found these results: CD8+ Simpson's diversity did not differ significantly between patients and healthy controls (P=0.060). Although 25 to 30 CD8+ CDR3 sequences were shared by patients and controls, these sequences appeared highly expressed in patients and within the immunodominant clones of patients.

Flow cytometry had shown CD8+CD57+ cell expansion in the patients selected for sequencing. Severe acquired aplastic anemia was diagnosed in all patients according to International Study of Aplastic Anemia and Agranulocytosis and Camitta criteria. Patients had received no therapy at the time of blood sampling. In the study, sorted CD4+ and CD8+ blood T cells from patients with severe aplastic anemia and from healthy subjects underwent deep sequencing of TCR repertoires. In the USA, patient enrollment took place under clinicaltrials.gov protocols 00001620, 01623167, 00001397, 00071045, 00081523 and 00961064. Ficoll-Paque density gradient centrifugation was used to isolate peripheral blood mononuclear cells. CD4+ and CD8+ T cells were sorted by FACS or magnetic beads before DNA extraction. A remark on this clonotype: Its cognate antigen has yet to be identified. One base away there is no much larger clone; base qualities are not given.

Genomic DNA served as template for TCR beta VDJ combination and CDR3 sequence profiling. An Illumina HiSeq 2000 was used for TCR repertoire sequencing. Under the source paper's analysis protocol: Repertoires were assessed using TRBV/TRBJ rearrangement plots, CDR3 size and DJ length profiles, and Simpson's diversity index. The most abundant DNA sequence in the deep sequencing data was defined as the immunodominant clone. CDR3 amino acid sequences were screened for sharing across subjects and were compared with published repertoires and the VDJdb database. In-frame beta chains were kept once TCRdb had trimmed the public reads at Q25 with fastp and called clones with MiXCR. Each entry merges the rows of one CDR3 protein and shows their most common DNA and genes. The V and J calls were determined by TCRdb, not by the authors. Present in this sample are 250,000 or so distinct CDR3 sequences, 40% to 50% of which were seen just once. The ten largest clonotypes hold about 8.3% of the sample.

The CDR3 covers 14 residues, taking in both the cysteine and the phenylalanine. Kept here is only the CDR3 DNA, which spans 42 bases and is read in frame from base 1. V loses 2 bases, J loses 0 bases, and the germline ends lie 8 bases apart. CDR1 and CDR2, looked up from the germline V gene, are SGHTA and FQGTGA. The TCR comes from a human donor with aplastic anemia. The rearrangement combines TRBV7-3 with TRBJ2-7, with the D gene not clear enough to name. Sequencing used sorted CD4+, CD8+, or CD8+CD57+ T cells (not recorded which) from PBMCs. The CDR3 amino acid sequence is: CASSLGLDSYEQYF. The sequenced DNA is TGTGCCAGCAGCTTAGGGTTAGACTCCTACGAGCAGTACTTC.